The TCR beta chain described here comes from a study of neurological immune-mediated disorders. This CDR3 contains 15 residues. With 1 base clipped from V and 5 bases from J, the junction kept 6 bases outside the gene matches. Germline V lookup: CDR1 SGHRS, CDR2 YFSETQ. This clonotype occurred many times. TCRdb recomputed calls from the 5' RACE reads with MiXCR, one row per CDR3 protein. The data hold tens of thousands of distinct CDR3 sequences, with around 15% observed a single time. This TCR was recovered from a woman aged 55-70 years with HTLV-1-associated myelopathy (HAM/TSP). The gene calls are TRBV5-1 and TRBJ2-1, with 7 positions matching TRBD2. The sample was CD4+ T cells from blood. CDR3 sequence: CASSLSPSGNNEQFF. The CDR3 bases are TGCGCCAGCAGCTTGAGTCCTAGCGGAAACAATGAGCAGTTCTTC. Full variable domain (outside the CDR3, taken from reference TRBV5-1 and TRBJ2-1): KAGVTQTPRYLIKTRGQQVTLSCSPISGHRSVSWYQQTPGQGLQFLFEYFSETQRNKGNFPGRFSGRQFSNSRSEMNVSTLELGDSALYLCASSLSPSGNNEQFFGPGTRLTVL.